The sequence of this T cell receptor (beta chain) was determined in a study of a mutant IDH1 vaccine in newly diagnosed glioma. V gave up 4 bases and J gave up 1 base, with 11 bases separating them. The CDR3 has 14 residues. Germline V gives CDR1 SGHDT, CDR2 YYEEEE. A few counts support this clone. What it binds is not known. Sample time point: week 23, last vaccination. Vaccination comprised doses that each held 300 ug of mutant IDH1 20-mer peptide, plus topical imiquimod. Assay used: immunoSEQ multiplex PCR; TCRdb lists only in-frame clones, some missing. Of 40,000 to 45,000 clones listed, roughly 80% are singletons.

This clonotype originated in a man aged 50-60 years with glioma. V and J are TRBV5-6 and TRBJ1-1, with D maybe TRBD1 (5 bases). The specimen comprised PBMCs, sampled from a glioma patient whose treatment included an IDH1 peptide vaccine. CDR3 residues: CASSPGGGNTEAFF. The CDR3 DNA reads as TGTGCCAGCAGCCCCGGGGGAGGGAACACTGAAGCTTTCTTT.